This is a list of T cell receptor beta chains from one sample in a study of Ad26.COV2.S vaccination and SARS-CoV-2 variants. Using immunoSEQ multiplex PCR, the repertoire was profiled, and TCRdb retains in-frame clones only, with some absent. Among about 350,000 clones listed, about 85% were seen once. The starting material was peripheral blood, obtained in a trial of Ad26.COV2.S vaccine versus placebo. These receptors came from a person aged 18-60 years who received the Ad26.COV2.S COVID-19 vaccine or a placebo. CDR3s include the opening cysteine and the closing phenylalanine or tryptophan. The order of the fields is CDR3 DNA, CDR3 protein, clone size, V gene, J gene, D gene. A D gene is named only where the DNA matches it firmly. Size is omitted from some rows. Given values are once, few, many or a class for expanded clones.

DNA: TGCGCCAGCAGCCAAGATCATCGCAGCTCTGGAAACACCATATATTTT
CDR3: CASSQDHRSSGNTIYF
size: few
V: TRBV4-3
J: TRBJ1-3
D: .

DNA: TGTGCCAGTCAGACACGGACAGGGCGAAACAATCAGCCCCAGCATTTT
CDR3: CASQTRTGRNNQPQHF
size: once
V: TRBV19
J: TRBJ1-5
D: TRBD1

DNA: TGTGCCAGCAGTTATCACGGGACTAGCGGGACTAATACGCAGTATTTT
CDR3: CASSYHGTSGTNTQYF
size: .
V: TRBV6-5
J: TRBJ2-3
D: TRBD2

DNA: TGTGCCAGCAGCGTATCCGGGGTTGAAGAGACCCAGTACTTC
CDR3: CASSVSGVEETQYF
size: once
V: TRBV9
J: TRBJ2-5
D: .

DNA: TGTGCCAGCAGTTTGGTGGGACAAGAGACCCAGTACTTC
CDR3: CASSLVGQETQYF
size: .
V: TRBV27
J: TRBJ2-5
D: .

DNA: TGTGCCAGCAGTGTAGGAACAGGCCCAAATCAGCCCCAGCATTTT
CDR3: CASSVGTGPNQPQHF
size: few
V: TRBV2
J: TRBJ1-5
D: .

DNA: TGTGCCAGCAGCGCCTACGTCGGACCAATTAAGGAGACCCAGTACTTC
CDR3: CASSAYVGPIKETQYF
size: .
V: TRBV10-3
J: TRBJ2-5
D: .

DNA: TGCGCCAGTGGGACCCGACCGCCAAATCAGCCCCAGCATTTT
CDR3: CASGTRPPNQPQHF
size: .
V: TRBV23-1
J: TRBJ1-5
D: .

DNA: TGTGCCACCAGCAGAGATTCGTTCGGGACAGGGGGCTTAGGCTACACCTTC
CDR3: CATSRDSFGTGGLGYTF
size: .
V: TRBV15
J: TRBJ1-2
D: TRBD1

DNA: TGTGCCTGGACTAAGGTCACAGGGGGCGCCCCGAGCAATCAGCCCCAGCATTTT
CDR3: CAWTKVTGGAPSNQPQHF
size: few
V: TRBV30
J: TRBJ1-5
D: TRBD1

DNA: TGTGCCAGCAGCTCCTTCCGACTAGCGGGATCCTACGAGCAGTACTTC
CDR3: CASSSFRLAGSYEQYF
size: .
V: TRBV11-2
J: TRBJ2-7
D: TRBD2

DNA: TGCGCCAGCACCTTGGACAGGCCCACAGATACGCAGTATTTT
CDR3: CASTLDRPTDTQYF
size: .
V: TRBV5-1
J: TRBJ2-3
D: TRBD1

DNA: TGTGCCAGCATCGCTCAGAGGGTAACAGATACGCAGTATTTT
CDR3: CASIAQRVTDTQYF
size: .
V: TRBV2
J: TRBJ2-3
D: .

DNA: TGTGCCAGCAGTTACCGGGGGGGGGACACTGAAGCTTTCTTT
CDR3: CASSYRGGDTEAFF
size: .
V: TRBV6-5
J: TRBJ1-1
D: .

DNA: TGCGCCAGCAGCCAAGATACGGCAGCGACCTACAATGAGCAGTTCTTC
CDR3: CASSQDTAATYNEQFF
size: .
V: TRBV4-3
J: TRBJ2-1
D: .

DNA: TGTGCCAGCAGTCCGGGGGAGGTTTCAAGCACAGATACGCAGTATTTT
CDR3: CASSPGEVSSTDTQYF
size: .
V: TRBV27
J: TRBJ2-3
D: .

DNA: TGTGCCAGCAGTTTAGCCAGGGGGAGTGAGCAGTTCTTC
CDR3: CASSLARGSEQFF
size: .
V: TRBV27
J: TRBJ2-1
D: TRBD1

DNA: TGTGCCAGCAGTTACCGAGCTAATACAGCCAATGAGCAGTTCTTC
CDR3: CASSYRANTANEQFF
size: .
V: TRBV6-2/TRBV6-3
J: TRBJ2-1
D: .

DNA: TGTGCCAGCAGTCCCCGGACTAGCGGGAGTTGGGGCACAGATACGCAGTATTTT
CDR3: CASSPRTSGSWGTDTQYF
size: .
V: TRBV28
J: TRBJ2-3
D: TRBD2

DNA: TGTGCCTGGAGTGTGGGGACAGCAGATACGCAGTATTTT
CDR3: CAWSVGTADTQYF
size: .
V: TRBV30
J: TRBJ2-3
D: TRBD1

DNA: TGTGCCTGGAGTGTAGAGGACAGGGTTTCACCCCTCCACTTT
CDR3: CAWSVEDRVSPLHF
size: once
V: TRBV30
J: TRBJ1-6
D: TRBD1

DNA: TGCGCCAGCAGCCAAGATCCGAGGGATTCACCCCTCCACTTT
CDR3: CASSQDPRDSPLHF
size: .
V: TRBV4-3
J: TRBJ1-6
D: .

DNA: TGTGCCAGCAGCCCCATGGGACAGGGTACCTACGAGCAGTACTTC
CDR3: CASSPMGQGTYEQYF
size: .
V: TRBV7-9
J: TRBJ2-7
D: TRBD1

DNA: TGTGCCACCCTGAATTCTGGAAACACCATATATTTT
CDR3: CATLNSGNTIYF
size: .
V: TRBV3-1/TRBV3-2
J: TRBJ1-3
D: .

DNA: TGTGCCAGCAGCTTGCGGGGACTAGCGGAACCCCGCACAGATACGCAGTATTTT
CDR3: CASSLRGLAEPRTDTQYF
size: few
V: TRBV5-4
J: TRBJ2-3
D: TRBD2

DNA: TGTGCCAGCAGTCGGGGACTAGCGGGGGAAGAGACCCAGTACTTC
CDR3: CASSRGLAGEETQYF
size: .
V: TRBV3-1/TRBV3-2
J: TRBJ2-5
D: TRBD2

DNA: TGCGCCAGCAGCCAAGGGGTTGGGACCACAACTGGCTACACCTTC
CDR3: CASSQGVGTTTGYTF
size: .
V: TRBV4-1
J: TRBJ1-2
D: .

DNA: TGTGCCAGCAGCCCCGGGGGGCCTGGAAATGAGCAGTTCTTC
CDR3: CASSPGGPGNEQFF
size: once
V: TRBV11-3
J: TRBJ2-1
D: .

DNA: TGCAGCGTTGTCGTGAACACTGAAGCTTTCTTT
CDR3: CSVVVNTEAFF
size: .
V: TRBV29-1
J: TRBJ1-1
D: .

DNA: TGTGCCAGCAGCTTTAAACAGAGCTCCTACGAGCAGTACTTC
CDR3: CASSFKQSSYEQYF
size: .
V: TRBV13
J: TRBJ2-7
D: .

DNA: TGTGCCAGCAGTCCCGGGCGCACTAACTATGGCTACACCTTC
CDR3: CASSPGRTNYGYTF
size: .
V: TRBV28
J: TRBJ1-2
D: .

DNA: TGTGCAAGTCGCTTGGTCTTAAAAGCTAGCCTAAAGGGCGGGGAGCTGTTTTTT
CDR3: CASRLVLKASLKGGELFF
size: .
V: TRBV12-2
J: TRBJ2-2
D: .

DNA: TGCGCCAGCAGCTTGGCTGATACGCAGTATTTT
CDR3: CASSLADTQYF
size: few
V: TRBV5-1
J: TRBJ2-3
D: .

DNA: TGCAGTGCTAGTCCAGTAACGGGAAGCACAGATACGCAGTATTTT
CDR3: CSASPVTGSTDTQYF
size: .
V: TRBV20-1
J: TRBJ2-3
D: .

DNA: TGTGCCAGCAGCGGTCAAGGGGGCGCGAGCAATCAGCCCCAGCATTTT
CDR3: CASSGQGGASNQPQHF
size: once
V: TRBV2
J: TRBJ1-5
D: TRBD1

DNA: TGTGCCAGTAGAGCGGACAGGGACTCCTACAATGAGCAGTTCTTC
CDR3: CASRADRDSYNEQFF
size: .
V: TRBV19
J: TRBJ2-1
D: TRBD1

DNA: TGTGCCATCAGTGAGCGGGGTAGAGGAGAGACCCAGTACTTC
CDR3: CAISERGRGETQYF
size: .
V: TRBV10-3
J: TRBJ2-5
D: .

DNA: TGTGCCAGCAGTTCCTGGACTAGCGGCCAAGAGACCCAGTACTTC
CDR3: CASSSWTSGQETQYF
size: .
V: TRBV6-2/TRBV6-3
J: TRBJ2-5
D: TRBD2

DNA: TGTGCCAGCAGTTTCGACAGAAATCAGCCCCAGCATTTT
CDR3: CASSFDRNQPQHF
size: .
V: TRBV27
J: TRBJ1-5
D: .

DNA: TGTGCCAGCAGTGAAAACCCCGGAGGACAGACCCAGTACTTC
CDR3: CASSENPGGQTQYF
size: .
V: TRBV2
J: TRBJ2-5
D: .

DNA: TGTGCCAGCAGCTTCCCGGGAGCGGCTCAGTACTTC
CDR3: CASSFPGAAQYF
size: once
V: TRBV7-2
J: TRBJ2-7
D: .